There are many counts of the clone carrying this T cell receptor beta chain. Unique molecular identifiers were affixed to single, distinct cDNA molecules. One entry per CDR3 protein results from TCRdb running MiXCR on the 5' RACE reads. Of fewer than 80,000 distinct CDR3 sequences in the sample, about 9% are singletons; the top ten hold 5.9%. The germline V and J ends were trimmed by 0 bases and 2 bases, with 10 bases remaining between them. Germline CDR1 reads SGHDN; CDR2 reads FVKESK. The length of the CDR3 is 15 residues. The data belong to a study of early T cells in non-severe SARS-CoV-2 infection.

Material for sequencing was whole blood. This sequence was found in an adult who was a healthcare worker with PCR-confirmed SARS-CoV-2 infection or an uninfected control (not recorded which). This rearrangement joins TRBV14 to TRBJ1-2, with D possibly TRBD1 on 5 matching bases. The CDR3 coding sequence is TGTGCCAGCAGCCAAGATCCGACAGCGAACTATGGCTACACCTTC. Translation: CASSQDPTANYGYTF.